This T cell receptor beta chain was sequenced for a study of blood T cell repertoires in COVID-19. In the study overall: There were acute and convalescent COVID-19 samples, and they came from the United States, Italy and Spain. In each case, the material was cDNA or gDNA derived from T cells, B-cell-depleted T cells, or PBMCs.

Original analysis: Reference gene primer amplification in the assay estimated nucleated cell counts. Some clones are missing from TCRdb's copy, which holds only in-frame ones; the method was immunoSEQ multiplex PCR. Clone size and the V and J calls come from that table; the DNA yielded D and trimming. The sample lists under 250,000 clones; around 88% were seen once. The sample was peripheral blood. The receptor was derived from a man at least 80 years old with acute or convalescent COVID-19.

The CDR3 DNA sequence: TGTGCCAGCAGCATCAGACAGGGCATGAACACTGAAGCTTTCTTT. This codes for CASSIRQGMNTEAFF. The genes are TRBV7-8 and TRBJ1-1, with 7 bases matching TRBD1. This CDR3 region has 15 residues. The V and J ends lost 5 bases and 0 bases, in that order; junction bases with no gene match: 6. Germline CDR1 is SGHVS and CDR2 is FQNEAQ.